Following are 20 T cell receptor beta chains from one sample sequenced in a study of blood T cell repertoires in COVID-19. Generated by immunoSEQ multiplex PCR, the TCRdb table keeps only in-frame clones and is missing some. The repertoire includes roughly 190,000 clones, around 80% of them detected once, and about an eighth sits in the top ten. Material for sequencing was peripheral blood. The receptors were sampled from a woman aged 45 to 65 with acute or convalescent COVID-19.

The V gene is TRBV6-5, the J gene TRBJ2-5, with TRBD1 matching over 9 bases. Unmatched junction bases numbered 3, after V lost 6 bases and J lost 4 bases. In germline, CDR1 is MNHEY, CDR2 SVGAGI. The CDR3 loop spans 13 amino acids. CDR3 sequence: CASREGQGETQYF. The CDR3 DNA sequence: TGTGCCAGCAGGGAGGGACAGGGAGAGACCCAGTACTTC.

This clone was found a few times. The chain combines TRBV7-2 with TRBJ2-2; the D is unclear. Germline V gene sequence: CDR1 SGHTA, CDR2 FQGNSA. The CDR3 totals 14 residues. The V gene lost 5 bases and the J gene lost 6 bases, with 13 bases spanning the gap. This CDR3 is CASSPLPRSGELFF. CDR3 coding DNA: TGTGCCAGCAGCCCGCTACCCCGTTCCGGGGAGCTGTTTTTT.

The V call is TRBV5-1, the J call TRBJ1-1; no reliable D call. Per the germline V gene, CDR1 is SGHRS and CDR2 is YFSETQ. V was shortened by 4 bases and J by 0 bases, with 13 bases between the two germline ends. The CDR3 covers 15 residues. The CDR3 reads CASSLEGEMNTEAFF. The CDR3 bases are TGCGCCAGCAGCCTCGAGGGAGAAATGAACACTGAAGCTTTCTTT.

The rearrangement joins TRBV5-1 to TRBJ2-3, with 7 positions matching TRBD2. The trim removed 1 base at V and 1 base at J, leaving 6 bases unmatched. The length of the CDR3 is 16 residues. CDR1 and CDR2 from the germline V gene are SGHRS and YFSETQ. DNA of the CDR3: TGCGCCAGCAGCTTGAGTCTCCGGGGGGGCACAGATACGCAGTATTTT. Protein product: CASSLSLRGGTDTQYF.

The chain carries TRBV29-1 and TRBJ1-3, with D possibly being TRBD1 (5 bases). The CDR3 consists of 13 residues. Germline V gene lookup returns CDR1 SQVTM and CDR2 ANQGSEA. V was clipped by 3 bases and J by 3 bases, with 9 bases between them. The CDR3 is CSVDGGGGNTIYF. For the CDR3, the DNA is TGCAGCGTTGATGGGGGAGGTGGAAACACCATATATTTT.

There are a few counts of this clone. CDR3 DNA sequence: TGTGCCAGCAGCAATACTGACAGGGGGGTTATTGAAAAACTGTTTTTT. This translates into CASSNTDRGVIEKLFF. The chain uses TRBV11-2 and TRBJ1-4, with TRBD1 matching over 9 bases. J gave up 7 bases and V 5 bases, and 11 bases lay outside the gene matches. Germline-derived CDR1 and CDR2 are SGHAT and FQNNGV. The CDR3 extends over 16 amino acids.

The chain couples TRBV5-1 to TRBJ1-5; 9 nucleotides line up with TRBD1. This CDR3 comprises 15 residues. V gave up 4 bases and J gave up 7 bases; unmatched junction bases: 9. The germline CDR1 and CDR2 sequences are SGHRS and YFSETQ. The CDR3 reads CASSPEGDRAQPQHF. CDR3 bases: TGCGCCAGCAGCCCGGAAGGGGACAGGGCACAGCCCCAGCATTTT. The full variable domain, rest sourced from reference TRBV5-1 and TRBJ1-5, is KAGVTQTPRYLIKTRGQQVTLSCSPISGHRSVSWYQQTPGQGLQFLFEYFSETQRNKGNFPGRFSGRQFSNSRSEMNVSTLELGDSALYLCASSPEGDRAQPQHFGDGTRLSIL.

The chain is built from TRBV5-6 and TRBJ1-2; D is uncertain. Trimming removed 4 bases at V and 5 bases at J, with 9 bases between. Germline CDR1 reads SGHDT; CDR2 reads YYEEEE. The CDR3 is 12 residues long. The CDR3 region is CASSRALYGYTF. The CDR3 nucleotides read TGTGCCAGCAGCAGAGCGCTTTATGGCTACACCTTC.

The chain joins TRBV5-8 to TRBJ2-1, with 7 bases fitting TRBD2. Germline CDR1 reads SGHTS; CDR2 reads YDEGEE. The CDR3 consists of 15 residues. V shed 4 bases and J 6 bases; nucleotides not matched to a gene: 10. CDR3 amino acids: CASSRTRGERNEQFF. The CDR3 region has the DNA TGTGCCAGCAGCCGTACACGGGGGGAACGCAATGAGCAGTTCTTC.

The J gene is TRBJ1-4, the V gene TRBV6-5; TRBD1 matches 7 bases. This CDR3 has 13 residues. CDR1 is MNHEY, CDR2 SVGAGI, per germline. V was pared by 5 bases and J by 8 bases, with 5 bases of the junction left unmatched. The CDR3, as DNA: TGTGCCAGCAGTAGAGACAGGGAGGAAAAACTGTTTTTT. It is translated as CASSRDREEKLFF.

V and J are TRBV3-1 (or the pseudogene TRBV3-2) and TRBJ1-3, with D perhaps matching TRBD1 (6 bases). Trimming removed 0 bases from V and 4 bases from J, with 13 bases in between. The CDR3 is 16 amino acids. The germline V gene encodes CDR1 LGHDT and CDR2 YNNKEL (reference sequence). The DNA for the CDR3 is TGTGCCAGCAGCCAAGAATGGGGGCATCAGGGAAACACCATATATTTT. Encoded protein: CASSQEWGHQGNTIYF.

This chain connects TRBV15 to TRBJ1-6; 11 bases match TRBD1. The CDR3 totals 18 residues. V gave up 2 bases and J gave up 3 bases; unmatched junction bases: 6. The germline gives CDR1 LNHNV, CDR2 YYDKDF (reference sequence). The CDR3 nucleotides read TGTGCCACCAGCAGAACCCGGGACAGGGGGGTCTATAATTCACCCCTCCACTTT. This encodes CATSRTRDRGVYNSPLHF.

The chain carries TRBV28 and TRBJ1-1; 12 bases agree with TRBD1. Germline CDR1 MDHEN, CDR2 SYDVKM. Trimming took 6 bases from V and 1 from J; bases not matched to a gene: 9. The CDR3 runs to 17 residues. CDR3 in amino acids: CASSPTGTGGRNTEAFF. CDR3 bases: TGTGCCAGCAGCCCGACCGGGACAGGGGGCAGGAACACTGAAGCTTTCTTT.

This CDR3 is CASKPTVGDSTYEQYF. CDR3 nucleotides: TGTGCCAGCAAACCCACGGTAGGGGACAGTACCTACGAGCAGTACTTC. V usage is TRBV6-6 and J usage is TRBJ2-7, with 7 bases aligning to TRBD1. Germline V lookup: CDR1 MNHNY, CDR2 SVGAGI (reference sequence). The J segment lost 2 bases and the V segment lost 7 bases, leaving 14 bases of the junction unmatched. This CDR3 spans 16 amino acids.

DNA for the CDR3: TGTGCCAGCAGTCAAAGGACTAGCGCCTACGAGCAGTACTTC. This sequence encodes CASSQRTSAYEQYF. This chain uses TRBV2 with TRBJ2-7; 9 nucleotides align to TRBD2. Per germline, CDR1 SNHLY and CDR2 FYNNEI. V shed 5 bases and J 2 bases; nucleotides not matched to a gene: 4. This CDR3 spans 14 amino acids. Full variable domain (remainder filled in from reference TRBV2 and TRBJ2-7): EPEVTQTPSHQVTQMGQEVILRCVPISNHLYFYWYRQILGQKVEFLVSFYNNEISEKSEIFDDQFSVERPDGSNFTLKIRSTKLEDSAMYFCASSQRTSAYEQYFGPGTRLTVT.

This clone was recorded a few times. The chain employs TRBV28 and TRBJ2-7; TRBD1 matches 9 bases. Losses at the gene ends were 3 bases for V and 7 bases for J; bases not matched to a gene: 7. Germline CDR1 and CDR2: MDHEN and SYDVKM. The CDR3 runs to 14 residues. For the CDR3, the DNA is TGTGCCAGCAGTTTGGGGACAGGGAGATGGGAGCAGTACTTC. Amino acids: CASSLGTGRWEQYF.

The CDR3 is CASRPQQSSGNTIYF. CDR3 DNA: TGTGCCAGCAGACCTCAACAGTCCTCTGGAAACACCATATATTTT. The chain has TRBV7-8 and TRBJ1-3, with D hard to call. The CDR3 extends over 15 amino acids. CDR1 is SGHVS, CDR2 FQNEAQ, per germline. With 6 bases removed from V and 0 bases from J, the gap between germline ends came to 12 bases.

The CDR3 here is CASSDLAGATQQYF. The CDR3 DNA sequence: TGTGCCAGCAGTGATCTGGCGGGGGCTACACAGCAGTACTTC. The rearrangement uses TRBV6-1 and TRBJ2-7, with D tentatively TRBD2 (7 bases). CDR1 MNHNS and CDR2 SASEGT come from the germline V gene. V gave up 3 bases and J gave up 8 bases, with 17 bases separating them. The CDR3 has 14 residues.

The chain joins TRBV19 to TRBJ2-6, with a possible D match to TRBD1 (6 bases). V lost 5 bases and J 0 bases, leaving 14 bases between the germline ends. The CDR3 loop spans 17 amino acids. CDR1 and CDR2 from the germline V gene are LNHDA and SQIVND (reference sequence). The CDR3 DNA follows: TGTGCCAGTAGTCTCAGGGGCCGTGGCTCTGGGGCCAACGTCCTGACTTTC. Protein sequence: CASSLRGRGSGANVLTF. Using reference TRBV19 and TRBJ2-6 for the parts outside the CDR3, the full variable domain is DGGITQSPKYLFRKEGQNVTLSCEQNLNHDAMYWYRQDPGQGLRLIYYSQIVNDFQKGDIAEGYSVSREKKESFPLTVTSAQKNPTAFYLCASSLRGRGSGANVLTFGAGSRLTVL.

The genes are TRBV5-1 and TRBJ1-6; D uncertain. The CDR3 runs to 14 residues. Germline loops: CDR1 SGHRS, CDR2 YFSETQ. Trimming pared 0 bases from V and 8 bases from J, leaving 9 bases between. The CDR3: CASSLGTGDSPLHF. In nucleotides, the CDR3 is TGCGCCAGCAGCTTGGGGACCGGGGATTCACCCCTCCACTTT.